This T cell receptor (beta chain) emerged from a study of T-cell memory formation after mild COVID-19. Study-wide points: Second-wave clones with a day 37 peak had unconfirmed SARS-CoV-2 specificity. CD4+ contracting clones lay mainly in CM and EM, CD8+ ones in EMRA.

Germline CDR1 MGHRA, CDR2 YSYEKL. The CDR3 has 16 amino acids. Between the trimmed V and J ends, which lost 4 bases and 4 bases, there was a span of 17 bases. This clonotype appeared a few times. What it recognizes is unknown. TCRdb itself ran the 5' RACE reads through MiXCR, one entry per CDR3 protein. The repertoire holds fewer than 400,000 distinct CDR3 sequences, with 13% as singletons. Sequencing input: PBMCs or a T cell subset sorted from them (not recorded which). J is TRBJ1-5 and V is TRBV4-1; no clear D gene. The clonotype was recovered from a man aged 18 to 29 who had mild COVID-19 (a few samples of this study predate the infection). Cell type and time point are not known. The CDR3 loop is CASSPHDGGSNQPQHF. The CDR3 DNA is TGCGCCAGCAGCCCACATGATGGTGGCAGTAATCAGCCCCAGCATTTT.